The sequence of this T cell receptor (beta chain) was determined in a study of CD8+ T cells in alopecia areata. This clone has just one count. Treatment meaning: oral pan-JAK inhibitor, 5-10 mg twice daily. RNA was isolated and reverse transcribed to cDNA, the sequencing template. Clones were read by immunoSEQ multiplex PCR, and TCRdb kept only the in-frame ones, dropping some. The sample consists of 90,000 to 120,000 clones, around 84% of them appearing once. Germline V gives CDR1 LNHDA, CDR2 SQIVND (reference sequence). V lost 5 bases, J lost 2 bases, and 9 bases stayed unmatched. The CDR3 has 16 amino acids.

This clonotype originated in a human donor with alopecia areata. The sample in question was CD8+ T cells sorted from blood, obtained at week 24, from a patient treated with tofacitinib. The chain links TRBV19 to TRBJ2-1; TRBD2 matches at 7 bases. The CDR3 bases are TGTGCCAGTAGTGTATTAGGACTAGTTCCCTACAATGAGCAGTTCTTC. Protein: CASSVLGLVPYNEQFF.